This T cell receptor (beta chain) was profiled in a study of beta chain features in type 1 diabetes. This clone was detected only a few times. Of the isolated RNA, all was reverse transcribed, and so the sequenced material was expressed TCRB transcripts. Profiling relied on immunoSEQ multiplex PCR, and the TCRdb table lists in-frame clones only, not all of them. This sample has 900,000 or so clones, with 15% to 20% found just once. The CDR3 extends over 15 amino acids. Per the germline V gene, CDR1 is SGDLS and CDR2 is YYNGEE. The V gene lost 2 bases and the J gene lost 4 bases, with 15 bases spanning the gap.

V and J are TRBV9 and TRBJ1-2; D is ambiguous. Input material: naive CD4+ T cells from blood. The TCR was taken from a woman under 30 in good health. CDR3 loop: CASSVGSNQVYGYTF. For the CDR3, the DNA is TGTGCCAGCAGCGTGGGGAGTAATCAGGTCTATGGCTACACCTTC. The entire variable domain, with the rest obtained from reference TRBV9 and TRBJ1-2, is as follows: DSGVTQTPKHLITATGQRVTLRCSPRSGDLSVYWYQQSLDQGLQFLIQYYNGEERAKGNILERFSAQQFPDLHSELNLSSLELGDSALYFCASSVGSNQVYGYTFGSGTRLTVV.